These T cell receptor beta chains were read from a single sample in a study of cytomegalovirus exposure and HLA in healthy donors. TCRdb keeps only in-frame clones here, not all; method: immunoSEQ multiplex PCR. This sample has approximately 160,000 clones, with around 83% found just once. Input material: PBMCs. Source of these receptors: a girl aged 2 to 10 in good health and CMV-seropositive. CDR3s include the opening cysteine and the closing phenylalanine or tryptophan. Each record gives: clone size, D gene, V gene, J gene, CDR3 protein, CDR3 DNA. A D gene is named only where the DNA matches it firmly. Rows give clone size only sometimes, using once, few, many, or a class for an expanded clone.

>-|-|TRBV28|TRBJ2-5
CASTTSRQETQYF
TGTGCCAGCACTACTAGCCGACAAGAGACCCAGTACTTC
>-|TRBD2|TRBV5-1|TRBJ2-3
CASSSEPLTSGDTDTQYF
TGCGCCAGCAGCTCGGAGCCTCTTACTAGCGGCGACACAGATACGCAGTATTTT
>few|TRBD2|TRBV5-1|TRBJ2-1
CASSERGPGNEQFF
TGCGCCAGCAGCGAGCGGGGCCCCGGCAATGAGCAGTTCTTC
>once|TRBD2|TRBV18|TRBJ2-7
CASSPQITGGYSYEQYF
TGTGCCAGCTCGCCCCAGATCACGGGGGGTTACTCCTACGAGCAGTACTTC
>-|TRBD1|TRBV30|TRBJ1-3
CAWSVRGWNSGNTIYF
TGTGCCTGGAGTGTCAGGGGGTGGAACTCTGGAAACACCATATATTTT
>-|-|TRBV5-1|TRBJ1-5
CASSLGGGNQPQHF
TGCGCCAGCAGCTTGGGGGGGGGTAATCAGCCCCAGCATTTT
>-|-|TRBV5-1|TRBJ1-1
CASSLAPHLMNTEAFF
TGCGCCAGCAGCTTGGCACCTCATCTAATGAACACTGAAGCTTTCTTT
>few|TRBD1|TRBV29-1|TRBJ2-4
CSVPGQGRDIQYF
TGCAGCGTTCCGGGACAGGGGAGGGACATTCAGTACTTC
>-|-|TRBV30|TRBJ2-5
CAWGLLQETQYF
TGTGCCTGGGGACTTTTACAAGAGACCCAGTACTTC
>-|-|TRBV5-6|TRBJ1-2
CASSFEVRGVYGYTF
TGTGCCAGCAGCTTCGAGGTCCGAGGAGTCTATGGCTACACCTTC
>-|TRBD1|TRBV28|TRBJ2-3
CASSSQTGTGGPDTQYF
TGTGCCAGCAGTTCCCAAACCGGGACAGGGGGCCCAGATACGCAGTATTTT
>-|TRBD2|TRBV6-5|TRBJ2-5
CASSYSRLAGGETQYF
TGTGCCAGCAGTTACTCAAGACTAGCGGGAGGGGAGACCCAGTACTTC
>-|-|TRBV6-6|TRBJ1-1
CASSYGPATEAFF
TGTGCCAGCAGTTATGGGCCGGCTACCGAAGCTTTCTTT
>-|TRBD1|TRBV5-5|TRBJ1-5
CASSWDRGQPQHF
TGTGCCAGCAGCTGGGACAGGGGCCAGCCCCAGCATTTT
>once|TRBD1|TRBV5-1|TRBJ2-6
CASSFILGTGIKGSGANVLTF
TGCGCCAGCAGCTTCATTCTGGGGACAGGGATCAAGGGCTCTGGGGCCAACGTCCTGACTTTC
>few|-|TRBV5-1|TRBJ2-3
CASSLGAMISTDTQYF
TGCGCCAGCAGCTTGGGCGCCATGATCAGCACAGATACGCAGTATTTT
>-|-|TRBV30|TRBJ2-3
CAWTYDSRTDTQYF
TGTGCCTGGACTTACGACTCCCGCACAGATACGCAGTATTTT
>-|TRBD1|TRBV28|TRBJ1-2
CASSPTGAYGYTF
TGTGCCAGCAGTCCCACAGGGGCTTATGGCTACACCTTC
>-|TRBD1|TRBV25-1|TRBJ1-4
CASPRQGANEKLFF
TGTGCCAGCCCTAGACAGGGGGCTAATGAAAAACTGTTTTTT
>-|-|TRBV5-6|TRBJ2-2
CASSLPLLVPGELFF
TGTGCCAGCAGCCTCCCACTACTAGTCCCCGGGGAGCTGTTTTTT
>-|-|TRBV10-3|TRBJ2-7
CAISDARYEQYF
TGTGCCATCAGTGATGCCAGGTATGAGCAGTACTTC
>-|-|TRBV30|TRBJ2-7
CAWTGSREVISYEQYF
TGTGCCTGGACCGGGAGTAGGGAGGTTATCTCCTACGAGCAGTACTTC
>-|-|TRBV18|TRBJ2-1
CASSIGVSSYNEQFF
TGTGCCAGCTCCATCGGGGTGAGCTCCTACAATGAGCAGTTCTTC
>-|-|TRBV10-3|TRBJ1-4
CATLSGKEDEKLFF
TGTGCCACGCTATCCGGCAAGGAGGATGAAAAACTGTTTTTT
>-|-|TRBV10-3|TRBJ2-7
CASRAGSYEQYF
TGTGCCTCGAGAGCGGGTTCCTACGAGCAGTACTTC
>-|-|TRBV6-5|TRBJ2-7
CASSGGRAPSYEQYF
TGTGCCAGCAGTGGAGGGCGGGCCCCATCTTACGAGCAGTACTTC
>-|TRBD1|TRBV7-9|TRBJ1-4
CASSRQPGQSNEKLFF
TGTGCCAGCAGCCGTCAACCGGGACAGAGTAATGAAAAACTGTTTTTT
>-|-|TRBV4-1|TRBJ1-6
CASSPQGLNSPLHF
TGCGCCAGCAGCCCACAGGGTTTGAATTCACCCCTCCACTTT
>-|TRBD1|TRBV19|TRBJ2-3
CASSGGTGRATDTQYF
TGTGCCAGTAGTGGTGGGACAGGGAGGGCTACAGATACGCAGTATTTT
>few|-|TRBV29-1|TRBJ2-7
CSVETRGEQYF
TGCAGCGTTGAGACTAGAGGGGAGCAGTACTTC
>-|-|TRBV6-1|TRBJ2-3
CASSRQPTDTQYF
TGTGCCAGCAGCCGACAGCCCACAGATACGCAGTATTTT
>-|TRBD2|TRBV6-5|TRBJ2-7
CASSLGLADEQYF
TGTGCCAGCAGTCTCGGACTAGCGGACGAGCAGTACTTC
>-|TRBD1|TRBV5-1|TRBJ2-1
CASSLGQASYNEQFF
TGCGCCAGCAGCTTAGGACAGGCGTCCTACAATGAGCAGTTCTTC
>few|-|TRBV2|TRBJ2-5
CASSEAIVGPWYF
TGTGCCAGCAGTGAAGCGATAGTGGGCCCATGGTACTTC
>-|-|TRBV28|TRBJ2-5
CAREGWGQETQYF
TGTGCCAGGGAGGGGTGGGGGCAAGAGACCCAGTACTTC
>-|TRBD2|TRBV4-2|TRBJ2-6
CASSPYVGGAGANVLTF
TGTGCCAGCAGCCCCTACGTTGGGGGGGCTGGGGCCAACGTCCTGACTTTC
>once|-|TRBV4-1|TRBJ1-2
CASSQEGGFNYGYTF
TGCGCCAGCAGCCAAGAGGGGGGATTTAACTATGGCTACACCTTC
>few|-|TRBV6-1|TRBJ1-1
CASSERGGEAFF
TGTGCCAGCAGTGAGCGGGGAGGTGAAGCTTTCTTT
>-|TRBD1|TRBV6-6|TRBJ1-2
CASSLGGQGYGYTF
TGTGCCAGCAGTCTCGGAGGACAGGGCTATGGCTACACCTTC
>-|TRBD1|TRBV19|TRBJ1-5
CASSPGQGPISNQPQHF
TGTGCCAGTAGTCCCGGACAGGGCCCAATTAGCAATCAGCCCCAGCATTTT
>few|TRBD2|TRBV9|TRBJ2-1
CASSGSGEGSYNEQFF
TGTGCCAGCAGCGGGAGTGGGGAGGGCTCCTACAATGAGCAGTTCTTC
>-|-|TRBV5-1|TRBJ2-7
CASSLAGAAGSPYEQYF
TGCGCCAGCAGCTTGGCCGGGGCCGCGGGATCCCCCTACGAGCAGTACTTC
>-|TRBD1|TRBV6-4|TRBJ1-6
CASSRDSPNSPLHF
TGTGCCAGCAGCCGGGACAGCCCTAATTCACCCCTCCACTTT
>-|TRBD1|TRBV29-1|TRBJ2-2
CSGQGADTGELFF
TGCAGCGGACAGGGGGCGGACACCGGGGAGCTGTTTTTT
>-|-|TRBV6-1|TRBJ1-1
CASRPGFGDTEAFF
TGTGCCAGCAGACCGGGGTTTGGGGACACTGAAGCTTTCTTT
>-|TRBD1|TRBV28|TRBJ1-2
CASKIGQGGGYTF
TGTGCCAGCAAGATAGGACAGGGGGGCGGCTACACCTTC
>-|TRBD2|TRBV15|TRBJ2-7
CATSRSQQTSRTAEQYF
TGTGCCACCAGCAGATCCCAGCAGACTAGCCGAACCGCCGAGCAGTACTTC
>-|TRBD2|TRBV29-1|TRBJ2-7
CSVRLAPIYEQYF
TGCAGCGTTCGACTAGCGCCTATCTACGAGCAGTACTTC